One and the same sample provided the 23 T cell receptor beta chains below, sequenced in a study of T cell repertoires in cytomegalovirus infection. TCRdb re-called the reads through MiXCR, storing one row per CDR3 protein. The repertoire holds roughly 730,000 distinct CDR3 sequences, with around 30% as singletons. These receptors' targets are unknown. The source was cultured PBMCs, collected from culture after CMV antigen stimulation. These receptors were collected from a human donor in good health (CMV status not recorded). Some clones in this sample may be carry-over from other donors' samples.

J is TRBJ2-2 and V is TRBV6-1; 8 bases align to TRBD1. The V segment lost 5 bases and the J segment 1 base; nucleotides outside the gene matches: 6. CDR3 size: 16 residues. Germline-derived CDR1 and CDR2 are MNHNS and SASEGT. The CDR3 loop reads CASSPWTGMNTGELFF. The CDR3 coding sequence is TGTGCCAGCAGTCCTTGGACAGGGATGAACACCGGGGAGCTGTTTTTT.

In this sample, this clonotype turned up once. The chain is built from TRBV11-2 and TRBJ2-5; 7 bases agree with TRBD1. Germline V gene lookup returns CDR1 SGHAT and CDR2 FQNNGV. The CDR3 length is 13 residues. Trimming at V came to 5 bases and at J to 3 bases, leaving 3 bases not matched to a gene. The CDR3 DNA reads TGTGCCAGCAGCCGAGGACAGGAAGAGACCCAGTACTTC. Translation gives CASSRGQEETQYF.

This clonotype has at least ten counts. The rearrangement joins TRBV7-8 to TRBJ1-2; TRBD1 aligns across 9 bases. CDR1 is SGHVS, CDR2 FQNEAQ, per germline. The CDR3 is 13 residues long. Trimming took 5 bases from V and 8 from J; bases not matched to a gene: 6. CDR3 residues: CASSLRTGDGYTF. The CDR3 nucleotides read TGTGCCAGCAGCCTCAGGACAGGGGACGGCTACACCTTC.

In this sample, this clonotype turned up once. The V and J genes are TRBV19 and TRBJ1-1; no clear D. The CDR3 is 13 residues long. V was cut by 7 bases and J by 3 bases, with 12 bases left in between. The V gene's germline CDR1 is LNHDA and CDR2 SQIVND (reference sequence). The CDR3 DNA is TGTGCCAGTACCTATACAGCTTACACTGAAGCTTTCTTT. Encoded protein: CASTYTAYTEAFF.

This clonotype was seen more than once but under ten times. The gene calls are TRBV7-2 and TRBJ1-2; 10 bases map to TRBD1. The CDR3 has 16 residues. The V segment lost 5 bases and the J segment 4 bases; nucleotides outside the gene matches: 10. CDR1 SGHTA and CDR2 FQGNSA come from the germline V gene. The CDR3, as DNA: TGTGCCAGCAGCGTAAAACCGGGACAGGGGCTCTATGGCTACACCTTC. It yields the protein CASSVKPGQGLYGYTF. The whole variable domain, remainder taken from reference TRBV7-2 and TRBJ1-2, is GAGVSQSPSNKVTEKGKDVELRCDPISGHTALYWYRQSLGQGLEFLIYFQGNSAPDKSGLPSDRFSAERTGGSVSTLTIQRTQQEDSAVYLCASSVKPGQGLYGYTFGSGTRLTVV.

The V and J genes are TRBV2 and TRBJ2-3; D remains unclear. Germline V gene lookup returns CDR1 SNHLY and CDR2 FYNNEI. Trimming took 3 bases from V and 0 from J, leaving 16 bases between them. The CDR3 totals 17 residues. CDR3 sequence: CASSELELGTSTDTQYF. The CDR3 DNA reads TGTGCCAGCAGTGAGTTGGAATTAGGAACTAGCACAGATACGCAGTATTTT. Complete variable domain (other parts from reference TRBV2 and TRBJ2-3): EPEVTQTPSHQVTQMGQEVILRCVPISNHLYFYWYRQILGQKVEFLVSFYNNEISEKSEIFDDQFSVERPDGSNFTLKIRSTKLEDSAMYFCASSELELGTSTDTQYFGPGTRLTVL.

Turning to this clonotype: A much bigger clone sits one base away, suggesting this may be a read error. The V and J genes are TRBV10-2 and TRBJ2-1; 9 bases fit TRBD2. Per the germline V gene, CDR1 is WSHSY and CDR2 is SAAADI. CDR3 size: 17 residues. Losses at the gene ends were 4 bases for V and 1 base for J; bases not matched to a gene: 8. This CDR3 is CASSGSTSGRSYNEQFF. DNA of the CDR3: TGCGCCAGCAGTGGGTCGACTAGCGGAAGGTCCTACAATGAGCAGTTCTTC.

In this sample, this clonotype turned up a few times. The chain uses TRBV7-9 and TRBJ2-2, with 8 bases that match TRBD1. Germline V gene sequence: CDR1 SEHNR, CDR2 FQNEAQ (reference sequence). This CDR3 spans 15 amino acids. The V segment lost 5 bases and the J segment 4 bases; nucleotides outside the gene matches: 6. CDR3 nucleotides: TGTGCCAGCAGCCATGCTACAGGGGGCACCGGGGAGCTGTTTTTT. Translated: CASSHATGGTGELFF.

This clonotype has a handful of counts. The chain combines TRBV4-1 with TRBJ1-5; tentative D call: TRBD1 (5 bases). Trimming shortened V by 0 bases and J by 3 bases, and 12 bases separated the two germline ends. From germline, CDR1 is MGHRA and CDR2 YSYEKL. CDR3 length: 16 residues. The CDR3: CASSQDLNRYNQPQHF. CDR3 DNA: TGCGCCAGCAGCCAAGACCTGAACAGGTACAATCAGCCCCAGCATTTT.

The rearrangement uses TRBV28 and TRBJ1-4, with a tentative D call TRBD1 (6 bases). From germline, CDR1 is MDHEN and CDR2 SYDVKM. The CDR3 contains 16 residues. V was clipped by 2 bases and J by 0 bases, with 10 bases between them. The CDR3 reads CASSLRGAATNEKLFF. Here the CDR3 DNA reads TGTGCCAGCAGTTTACGGGGGGCGGCAACTAATGAAAAACTGTTTTTT.

The chain recombines TRBV7-2 with TRBJ2-3; the match to TRBD2 covers 11 bases. This CDR3 has 17 amino acids. Germline V gives CDR1 SGHTA, CDR2 FQGNSA. V was pared by 1 base and J by 6 bases, with 9 bases of the junction left unmatched. CDR3: CASSLGLAGGGGDTQYF. CDR3 bases: TGTGCCAGCAGCTTAGGGCTAGCGGGAGGAGGGGGGGATACGCAGTATTTT.

The chain combines TRBV4-1 with TRBJ2-7, with a weak D call TRBD1 (6 bases). V was trimmed by 1 base and J by 6 bases, leaving 7 bases between them. CDR3 length equals 12 residues. Germline-derived CDR1 and CDR2 are MGHRA and YSYEKL. The CDR3 DNA follows: TGCGCCAGCAGCCAAGGGACAGCCGAGCAGTACTTC. It codes for CASSQGTAEQYF.

This chain joins TRBV20-1 and TRBJ2-3, with 10 bases lining up with TRBD2. CDR1 is DFQATT, CDR2 SNEGSKA, per germline (reference sequence). This CDR3 is 20 amino acids long. Trimming cost V 5 bases and J 1 base; bases outside gene matches: 21. CDR3 DNA: TGCAGTGCTGCACTAGCGGGATCTAAACGACAAACGCTACGCACAGATACGCAGTATTTT. This sequence encodes CSAALAGSKRQTLRTDTQYF.

The chain couples TRBV4-3 to TRBJ2-7, with TRBD2 as a possible D gene (6 bases). Germline lookup yields CDR1 LGHNA and CDR2 YSLEER. With 1 base removed from V and 6 bases from J, the gap between germline ends came to 10 bases. This CDR3 comprises 13 residues. In nucleotides, the CDR3 is TGCGCCAGCAGCCAAGGCGGCGGGACCGAGCAGTACTTC. This codes for CASSQGGGTEQYF.

CDR3 sequence reads: CASSPMYDRGYEQYV. The CDR3 DNA reads as TGTGCCAGCAGTCCCATGTACGACAGGGGCTACGAGCAGTACGTC. This rearrangement joins TRBV6-2 or TRBV6-3 to TRBJ2-7, with TRBD1 matching 8 bases. Trimming removed 5 bases from V and 3 bases from J; junction bases left unmatched: 9. The germline V gene encodes CDR1 MNHEY and CDR2 SVGEGT. CDR3 length equals 15 residues.

The gene calls are TRBV5-1 and TRBJ1-6, with unresolved D. V was trimmed by 0 bases and J by 5 bases, leaving 6 bases between them. Germline V CDR1 and CDR2: SGHRS, YFSETQ. The CDR3 runs 14 residues. This chain's CDR3 is CASSLALDNSPLHF. The DNA of the CDR3 is TGCGCCAGCAGCTTGGCGCTCGATAATTCACCCCTCCACTTT.

The rearrangement links TRBV27 to TRBJ2-7; 8 nucleotides agree with TRBD1. Losses at the gene ends were 3 bases for V and 5 bases for J; bases not matched to a gene: 6. CDR3 length: 14 residues. Per germline, CDR1 MNHEY and CDR2 SMNVEV (reference sequence). The CDR3, as DNA: TGTGCCAGCAGTTTGGCCAGGGGGCGAGACGAGCAGTACTTC. Its translation is CASSLARGRDEQYF.

The chain carries TRBV4-3 and TRBJ1-4; the D is unclear. Trimming pared 0 bases from V and 8 bases from J, leaving 16 bases between. Germline V gives CDR1 LGHNA, CDR2 YSLEER. The CDR3 totals 16 residues. CDR3 sequence (DNA): TGCGCCAGCAGCCAAGAAGGTCGGGGTAGGCGCGAAAAACTGTTTTTT. As protein: CASSQEGRGRREKLFF.

The table lists this clonotype with a few counts. The rearrangement uses TRBV18 and TRBJ2-6; D is uncertain. Germline-derived CDR1 and CDR2 are KGHSH and LQKENI. Trimming removed 2 bases at V and 0 bases at J, with 14 bases between. This CDR3 comprises 18 residues. CDR3 DNA sequence: TGTGCCAGCTCACCATTTTCTGCTCCTCTCTCTGGGGCCAACGTCCTGACTTTC. Protein: CASSPFSAPLSGANVLTF.

The rearrangement links TRBV12-3 or TRBV12-4 to TRBJ2-7, with no clear D. The CDR3 consists of 13 residues. Trimming cost V 2 bases and J 2 bases, with 7 bases left between them. The CDR3 region is CASSLPNAYEQYF. The CDR3 nucleotides are TGTGCCAGCAGTTTACCTAACGCCTACGAGCAGTACTTC.

This rearrangement joins TRBV2 to TRBJ2-2, with a tentative D call TRBD2 (6 bases). The V gene's germline CDR1 is SNHLY and CDR2 FYNNEI. The CDR3 spans 16 residues. Between the trimmed V and J ends, which lost 6 bases and 5 bases, there was a span of 19 bases. The CDR3 DNA follows: TGTGCCAGCAGGGCCGTTACTAGCCGAGAAACCGGGGAGCTGTTTTTT. Amino acid sequence: CASRAVTSRETGELFF.

The V call is TRBV7-9, the J call TRBJ2-1, with TRBD2 matching 9 bases. This CDR3 is 14 amino acids long. The V segment lost 5 bases and the J segment 9 bases; nucleotides outside the gene matches: 8. Germline lookup yields CDR1 SEHNR and CDR2 FQNEAQ (reference sequence). This chain's CDR3 is CASSLPSGTREQFF. In DNA form, the CDR3 reads TGTGCCAGCAGCCTGCCTAGCGGGACTCGTGAGCAGTTCTTC.

CDR3 amino acids: CASSYSPPENSPLHF. The CDR3, as DNA: TGTGCCAGCAGTTACTCCCCCCCTGAAAATTCACCCCTCCACTTT. The rearrangement joins TRBV6-6 to TRBJ1-6; the D is unclear. The CDR3 extends over 15 amino acids. V was cut by 0 bases and J by 7 bases, with 10 bases left in between. Per the germline V gene, CDR1 is MNHNY and CDR2 is SVGAGI (reference sequence).